This T cell receptor beta chain emerged from a study of blood T cell repertoires in COVID-19. Germline V lookup: CDR1 SGHTA, CDR2 FQGNSA. CDR3 length equals 17 residues. V was clipped by 0 bases and J by 7 bases; unmatched bases: 9. Assay: immunoSEQ multiplex PCR; the TCRdb copy retains only in-frame clones and omits some. Among about 330,000 clones listed, about 87% were seen once. The chain carries TRBV7-2 and TRBJ2-1; 10 bases match TRBD2. Sequences were obtained from peripheral blood. This TCR came from a man aged 25 to 45 with COVID-19, enrolled during active disease. The CDR3 sequence is CASSLAMASGRLNEQFF. The CDR3 DNA reads TGTGCCAGCAGCTTAGCGATGGCTAGCGGGAGATTGAATGAGCAGTTCTTC.